This paragraph covers one T cell receptor beta chain sequence. In assigning cohorts, the study relied on participant-reported clinical history. Germline assignment: CDR1 SGHTA and CDR2 FQGNSA. Trimming cost V 5 bases and J 5 bases; bases outside gene matches: 11. The CDR3 is 16 residues long. This sample is part of a study of blood T cell repertoires in COVID-19. Per the original methods: Amplifying reference gene primers gave estimates of nucleated cell counts. Profiled with immunoSEQ multiplex PCR; TCRdb holds only in-frame clones, not every one. The D gene and trimming were derived from the DNA, and the V and J assignments and clone size from that table. The sample consists of more than 450,000 clones, 87% of them appearing once.

This sequence joins TRBV7-2 and TRBJ1-4; 7 bases agree with TRBD1. Sequencing was performed on PBMCs or T cells enriched from blood (not recorded which). This clonotype was sampled from a woman younger than 35 who had recovered from COVID-19. CDR3 sequence: CASSRPTPTGNEKLFF. The CDR3 DNA sequence: TGTGCCAGCAGCCGCCCCACCCCGACAGGGAATGAAAAACTGTTTTTT. The full variable domain, in which reference TRBV7-2 and TRBJ1-4 provide the parts outside the CDR3, is GAGVSQSPSNKVTEKGKDVELRCDPISGHTALYWYRQSLGQGLEFLIYFQGNSAPDKSGLPSDRFSAERTGGSVSTLTIQRTQQEDSAVYLCASSRPTPTGNEKLFFGSGTQLSVL.